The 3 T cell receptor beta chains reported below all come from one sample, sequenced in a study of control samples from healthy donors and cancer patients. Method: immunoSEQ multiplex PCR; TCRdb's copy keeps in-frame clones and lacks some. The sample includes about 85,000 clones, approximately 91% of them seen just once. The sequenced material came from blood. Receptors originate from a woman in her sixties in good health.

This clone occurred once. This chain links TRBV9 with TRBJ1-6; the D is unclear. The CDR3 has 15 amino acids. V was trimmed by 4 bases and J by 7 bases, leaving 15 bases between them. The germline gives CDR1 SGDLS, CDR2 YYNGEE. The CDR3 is CASSHQPSLNSPLHF. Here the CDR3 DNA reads TGTGCCAGCAGCCACCAACCTTCTCTGAATTCACCCCTCCACTTT.

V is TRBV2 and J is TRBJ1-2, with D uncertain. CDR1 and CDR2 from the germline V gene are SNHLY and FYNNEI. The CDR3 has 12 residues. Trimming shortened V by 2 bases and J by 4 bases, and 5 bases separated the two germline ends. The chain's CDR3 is CASSELAYGYTF. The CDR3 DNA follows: TGTGCCAGCAGTGAATTGGCCTATGGCTACACCTTC.

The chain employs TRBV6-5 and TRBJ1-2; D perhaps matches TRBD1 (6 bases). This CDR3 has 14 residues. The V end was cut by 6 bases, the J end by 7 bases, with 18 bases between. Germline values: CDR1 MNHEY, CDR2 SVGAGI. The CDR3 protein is CASSLQGSEGGYTF. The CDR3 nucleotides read TGTGCCAGCAGCTTACAGGGATCGGAAGGTGGCTACACCTTC.